The 26 T cell receptor beta chains given below trace back to one sample, sequenced in a study of shared clonotypes between healthy human individuals. CD45RO-negative CD8 cells positively selected for CCR7 made up the naive population, which excluded terminally differentiated effector memory CD45RA+ cells. Clones were read by immunoSEQ multiplex PCR, and TCRdb kept only the in-frame ones, dropping some. The top ten hold around 1.1% of the sample, which has millions of clones, over 85% seen once. Sequencing was performed on naive CD8+ T cells sorted from blood. These receptors all come from a man aged 18 to 30 in good health.

This chain uses TRBV29-1 with TRBJ1-2, with a weak D call TRBD1 (6 bases). Trimming took off 3 bases at V and 7 bases at J, with 9 bases between the two ends. Germline V CDR1 and CDR2: SQVTM, ANQGSEA. This CDR3 has 11 residues. The CDR3 protein is CSVEGARGYTF. CDR3 sequence (DNA): TGCAGCGTTGAGGGGGCCCGTGGCTACACCTTC.

The genes are TRBV11-2 and TRBJ1-6; D remains unclear. V dropped 1 base and J dropped 4 bases, with 14 bases sitting between them. The CDR3 loop spans 17 amino acids. Germline V CDR1 and CDR2: SGHAT, FQNNGV. The CDR3 here is CASSLGSTQRYNSPLHF. In DNA, the CDR3 is TGTGCCAGCAGCTTAGGGAGTACCCAAAGGTATAATTCACCCCTCCACTTT.

This clone was counted only a few times. The chain couples TRBV9 to TRBJ1-2; D remains unclear. V was shortened by 0 bases and J by 0 bases, with 9 bases between the two germline ends. Germline loops: CDR1 SGDLS, CDR2 YYNGEE. The CDR3 is 15 residues long. CDR3 region: CASSVAQWANYGYTF. CDR3 nucleotide sequence: TGTGCCAGCAGCGTAGCTCAGTGGGCTAACTATGGCTACACCTTC.

The V gene is TRBV2, the J gene TRBJ1-1; 11 bases are shared with TRBD1. This CDR3 has 14 amino acids. Germline trimming cut 6 bases from V and 4 bases from J; bases unmatched to any gene: 4. Germline loops: CDR1 SNHLY, CDR2 FYNNEI. CDR3 amino acids: CASRPGTGGTEAFF. CDR3 nucleotides: TGTGCCAGCAGGCCCGGGACAGGGGGCACTGAAGCTTTCTTT.

J is TRBJ2-3 and V is TRBV29-1; the D is unclear. The ends were cut back, 1 base at V and 2 bases at J, with 16 bases in the middle. In germline, CDR1 is SQVTM, CDR2 ANQGSEA. This CDR3 has 16 amino acids. CDR3 coding DNA: TGCAGCGTTGAAGGTCCGCTATACGATCCCACAGATACGCAGTATTTT. Its translation: CSVEGPLYDPTDTQYF.

The V gene is TRBV7-2, the J gene TRBJ1-5; D remains unclear. Between the trimmed V and J ends, which lost 6 bases and 5 bases, there was a span of 11 bases. The CDR3 runs to 13 residues. Germline lookup yields CDR1 SGHTA and CDR2 FQGNSA. CDR3 sequence: CASRRAEDQPQHF. As DNA, the CDR3 is TGTGCCAGCAGACGGGCCGAGGATCAGCCCCAGCATTTT.

V usage is TRBV5-4 and J usage is TRBJ2-1, with TRBD2 identical over 7 bases. The CDR3 has 16 residues. Germline V gene data show CDR1 as SGHNT and CDR2 as YYREEE (reference sequence). V dropped 4 bases and J dropped 4; count of bases not matched to a gene: 11. The CDR3 DNA follows: TGTGCCAGCAGCGTACGCGCGGGAGCGGGTTACAATGAGCAGTTCTTC. It specifies CASSVRAGAGYNEQFF.

This chain uses TRBV11-3 with TRBJ2-1; D gene uncertain. CDR3 size: 15 residues. The V end lost 0 bases, the J end lost 3 bases, and 9 bases lay between the germline ends. Germline V gene sequence: CDR1 SGHNT, CDR2 YENEEA. CDR3 protein: CASSLDLANYNEQFF. DNA of the CDR3: TGTGCCAGCAGCTTAGATCTTGCGAACTACAATGAGCAGTTCTTC.

The V gene is TRBV10-2, the J gene TRBJ2-1, with D perhaps assigned TRBD1 or TRBD2 (7 bases each). From germline, CDR1 is WSHSY and CDR2 SAAADI. The CDR3 totals 12 residues. Trimming stripped 10 bases from V and 10 bases from J, with 17 bases between. This CDR3 is CATEGEGAEQFF. The CDR3, as DNA: TGCGCCACCGAGGGGGAGGGGGCGGAGCAGTTCTTC.

A note on this clone: The same CDR3 is also encoded by other DNA sequences in this sample. The rearrangement links TRBV27 to TRBJ2-1; the D gene is possibly TRBD2 (5 bases). Trimming left V 1 base short and J 0 bases short, with 7 bases between. Germline V gene sequence: CDR1 MNHEY, CDR2 SMNVEV (reference sequence). The CDR3 is made up of 15 amino acids. DNA of the CDR3: TGTGCCAGCAGTTTATTGGGGAGCTCCTACAATGAGCAGTTCTTC. This sequence encodes CASSLLGSSYNEQFF.

The V call is TRBV19, the J call TRBJ2-1; TRBD2 might be the D (5 bases). Between the trimmed V and J ends, which lost 4 bases and 10 bases, there was a span of 11 bases. The length of the CDR3 is 12 residues. Germline values: CDR1 LNHDA, CDR2 SQIVND (reference sequence). The CDR3 DNA is TGTGCCAGTAGTACACCGGGGTGGGAGCAGTTCTTC. As protein: CASSTPGWEQFF. Variable domain in full (rest from reference TRBV19 and TRBJ2-1): DGGITQSPKYLFRKEGQNVTLSCEQNLNHDAMYWYRQDPGQGLRLIYYSQIVNDFQKGDIAEGYSVSREKKESFPLTVTSAQKNPTAFYLCASSTPGWEQFFGPGTRLTVL.

The chain links TRBV5-6 to TRBJ1-1; 12 bases align to TRBD1. V shed 4 bases and J 3 bases; nucleotides not matched to a gene: 10. Germline V lookup: CDR1 SGHDT, CDR2 YYEEEE. This CDR3 is 17 amino acids long. The DNA of the CDR3 is TGTGCCAGCAGCCCAGCCGGGACAGGGGGCGCCTACACTGAAGCTTTCTTT. Amino acids: CASSPAGTGGAYTEAFF.

The J gene is TRBJ2-7, the V gene TRBV7-9; D perhaps matches TRBD1 (6 bases). Germline CDR1 is SEHNR and CDR2 is FQNEAQ (reference sequence). The CDR3 loop spans 15 amino acids. V was shortened by 5 bases and J by 0 bases, with 14 bases between the two germline ends. The CDR3 loop reads CASSPWTASSYEQYF. The CDR3 DNA reads as TGTGCCAGCAGCCCATGGACAGCATCCTCCTACGAGCAGTACTTC.

The rearrangement joins TRBV6-6 to TRBJ2-7; TRBD1 is a possible D gene (6 bases). The CDR3 runs 13 residues. The germline V gene has CDR1 MNHNY and CDR2 SVGAGI (reference sequence). V was cut by 2 bases and J by 4 bases, with 9 bases left in between. CDR3 sequence (DNA): TGTGCCAGCAGTTACGGACAGCCGTACGAGCAGTACTTC. Translated: CASSYGQPYEQYF.

The V call is TRBV23-1, the J call TRBJ1-2; tentative D call: TRBD1 (5 bases). TRBV23-1 is reported as an ORF; its role is uncertain. V was cut by 0 bases and J by 8 bases, with 13 bases left in between. This CDR3 has 14 amino acids. The CDR3: CASSQSGEYNGYTF. CDR3 DNA sequence: TGCGCCAGCAGTCAATCGGGGGAGTACAACGGCTACACCTTC.

The genes are TRBV27 and TRBJ1-5; D is undetermined. Germline CDR1 reads MNHEY; CDR2 reads SMNVEV (reference sequence). The germline V and J ends were trimmed by 5 bases and 0 bases, with 11 bases remaining between them. This CDR3 comprises 15 residues. The DNA of the CDR3 is TGTGCCAGCAGTATCCGGGGTATTAGCAATCAGCCCCAGCATTTT. The encoded protein is CASSIRGISNQPQHF.

The CDR3 DNA is TGTGCCAGCAGCGCCTGGACAGGGGATGAGCAGTTCTTC. It encodes CASSAWTGDEQFF. The gene calls are TRBV9 and TRBJ2-1; 9 bases match TRBD1. V lost 3 bases and J lost 8; bases outside the gene matches: 3. This CDR3 comprises 13 residues. CDR1 SGDLS and CDR2 YYNGEE come from the germline V gene.

The chain recombines TRBV6-6 with TRBJ2-7; 8 nucleotides match TRBD2. The germline gives CDR1 MNHNY, CDR2 SVGAGI (reference sequence). The ends lost 6 bases at V and 3 bases at J; junction bases unmatched: 10. The CDR3 is 15 amino acids. CDR3 residues: CASRDVASGYYEQYF. For the CDR3, the DNA is TGTGCCAGCAGGGACGTAGCTAGCGGGTACTACGAGCAGTACTTC.

V usage is TRBV30 and J usage is TRBJ1-1; 8 bases are a match to TRBD1. The CDR3 length is 14 residues. V lost 4 bases and J lost 3; bases outside the gene matches: 7. CDR1 is GTSNPN, CDR2 SVGIG, per germline (reference sequence). Here the CDR3 reads CAWTQGAGDTEAFF. The CDR3, as DNA: TGTGCCTGGACTCAGGGGGCGGGGGACACTGAAGCTTTCTTT.

This chain connects TRBV27 to TRBJ2-7; 8 nucleotides line up with TRBD2. Germline-derived CDR1 and CDR2 are MNHEY and SMNVEV (reference sequence). This CDR3 is 15 amino acids long. The junction had 9 bases not matched to a gene; V was cut back by 5 bases and J by 3 bases. CDR3 bases: TGTGCCAGCAGTATTTCCAGCGGGAGAGGCTACGAGCAGTACTTC. This sequence encodes CASSISSGRGYEQYF.

The rearrangement uses TRBV6-1 and TRBJ1-4, with TRBD1 matching 8 bases. CDR1 MNHNS and CDR2 SASEGT come from the germline V gene. CDR3 length equals 13 residues. V lost 8 bases to trimming and J lost 7 bases; unmatched junction nucleotides: 6. CDR3 sequence: CASYDRGFEKLFF. In DNA form, the CDR3 reads TGTGCCAGCTACGACAGGGGATTTGAAAAACTGTTTTTT.

The rearrangement joins TRBV13 to TRBJ2-3, with 8 bases identical to TRBD2. The germline gives CDR1 PRHDT, CDR2 FYEKMQ (reference sequence). The V gene end was trimmed by 4 bases and the J gene end by 0 bases; junction bases not matched to a gene: 9. CDR3 length equals 17 residues. The CDR3 is CASSSRGGSGSTDTQYF. CDR3 DNA: TGTGCCAGCAGCTCCCGCGGGGGGAGCGGAAGCACAGATACGCAGTATTTT.

This chain links TRBV5-1 with TRBJ2-7, with no clear D. V lost 0 bases and J lost 3, with 13 bases in between. This CDR3 has 15 amino acids. From germline, CDR1 is SGHRS and CDR2 YFSETQ. The CDR3 sequence is CASSLAPFGSYEQYF. CDR3 bases: TGCGCCAGCAGCTTGGCCCCTTTTGGCAGCTACGAGCAGTACTTC.

J is TRBJ2-1 and V is TRBV6-1; 10 nucleotides match TRBD1. The CDR3 extends over 14 amino acids. In germline, CDR1 is MNHNS, CDR2 SASEGT. J gave up 4 bases and V 7 bases, and 4 bases lay outside the gene matches. CDR3 sequence reads: CASTGQGGYNEQFF. CDR3 sequence (DNA): TGTGCCAGCACCGGACAGGGGGGTTACAATGAGCAGTTCTTC.

This rearrangement joins TRBV13 to TRBJ2-4, with a weak D call TRBD2 (5 bases). The CDR3 has 16 amino acids. Germline V lookup: CDR1 PRHDT, CDR2 FYEKMQ (reference sequence). The ends were cut back, 3 bases at V and 3 bases at J, with 15 bases in the middle. CDR3 DNA sequence: TGTGCCAGCAGCTTCGGCCCAGAGGGTGGCAAAAACATTCAGTACTTC. This codes for CASSFGPEGGKNIQYF.

The chain links TRBV27 to TRBJ2-3; D gene unclear. The CDR3 runs to 14 residues. With 0 bases removed from V and 5 bases from J, the gap between germline ends came to 9 bases. Germline V CDR1 and CDR2: MNHEY, SMNVEV (reference sequence). CDR3: CASSLSEDQDTQYF. DNA for the CDR3: TGTGCCAGCAGTTTATCTGAGGATCAAGATACGCAGTATTTT.